These 11 T cell receptor beta chains were sequenced from one sample in a study of control samples from healthy donors and cancer patients. TCRdb's table, derived via immunoSEQ multiplex PCR, lists solely in-frame clones and lacks some. Among about 97,000 clones listed, 85% to 90% were seen once. The sequencing sample was made of blood. Source of these receptors: a man aged 25-40 years in good health.

The gene calls are TRBV19 and TRBJ2-2; perhaps TRBD1 as D (5 bases). V lost 6 bases and J lost 9, with 29 bases in between. CDR1 is LNHDA, CDR2 SQIVND, per germline (reference sequence). This CDR3 is built from 18 residues. CDR3 coding DNA: TGTGCCAGTAGCTATGATCGTGAAAAGGGGAACAGTGTCTGGGAGCTGTTTTTT. Encoded protein: CASSYDREKGNSVWELFF.

The chain links TRBV12-3 or TRBV12-4 to TRBJ1-1; no clear D. This CDR3 has 13 residues. V was cut by 7 bases and J by 3 bases, with 12 bases left in between. The CDR3 spells CASTDGFYTEAFF. CDR3 coding DNA: TGTGCCAGCACGGATGGGTTTTACACTGAAGCTTTCTTT.

The chain has TRBV7-9 and TRBJ1-3; D might be TRBD1 (6 bases). CDR3 length: 15 residues. In germline, CDR1 is SEHNR, CDR2 FQNEAQ (reference sequence). V lost 6 bases to trimming and J lost 4 bases, with 16 bases between them. The CDR3 spells CASSRGWGHGNTIYF. The DNA of the CDR3 is TGTGCCAGCAGTCGAGGGTGGGGACACGGAAACACCATATATTTT.

This chain links TRBV10-1 with TRBJ2-7; the D is unclear. V was pared by 3 bases and J by 4 bases, with 4 bases between. Germline V gene data show CDR1 as WNHNN and CDR2 as SYGVQD (reference sequence). CDR3 length: 11 amino acids. CDR3 residues: CASSDLYEQYV. The CDR3 nucleotides read TGCGCCAGCAGTGACCTTTACGAGCAGTACGTC.

The chain employs TRBV4-2 and TRBJ1-5; tentatively, D is TRBD1 (6 bases). Germline V gene lookup returns CDR1 LGHNA and CDR2 YNFKEQ. The CDR3 loop spans 15 amino acids. Trimming shortened V by 1 base and J by 3 bases, and 10 bases separated the two germline ends. The DNA for the CDR3 is TGTGCCAGCAGCCAAGTCTGGACAGCCAATCAGCCCCAGCATTTT. This translates into CASSQVWTANQPQHF.

This rearrangement joins TRBV4-1 to TRBJ1-1; D unclear. CDR1 MGHRA and CDR2 YSYEKL come from the germline V gene. The CDR3 sequence is 14 residues long. V lost 2 bases, J lost 1 base, and 8 bases lay in between. CDR3 coding DNA: TGCGCCAGCAGCCAATGGCAGAAGAACACTGAAGCTTTCTTT. This gives the protein CASSQWQKNTEAFF.

The V gene is TRBV6-5, the J gene TRBJ2-7, with D perhaps matching TRBD1 or TRBD2 (5 bases each). Trimming took 0 bases from V and 7 from J, leaving 16 bases between them. Germline CDR1 and CDR2: MNHEY and SVGAGI. The CDR3 extends over 15 amino acids. The CDR3 spells CASSYSTGVWGEQYF. The CDR3 bases are TGTGCCAGCAGTTACTCGACGGGTGTCTGGGGGGAGCAGTACTTC.

The V call is TRBV11-3, the J call TRBJ2-2; 12 positions agree with TRBD1. Trimming cost V 6 bases and J 8 bases; bases outside gene matches: 7. The germline V gene encodes CDR1 SGHNT and CDR2 YENEEA. The CDR3 extends over 15 amino acids. The CDR3 DNA reads as TGTGCCAGCAGATTCGGGACAGGGGGCTTAGGGGAGCTGTTTTTT. Translating gives CASRFGTGGLGELFF.

For the CDR3, the DNA is TGTGCCAGCAGTTACCCTAGCGGGAGGGTAAATGAGCAGTTCTTC. Protein product: CASSYPSGRVNEQFF. This chain links TRBV6-2 or TRBV6-3 with TRBJ2-1; 12 bases fit TRBD2. Trimming cost V 2 bases and J 7 bases; bases outside gene matches: 3. Germline V gene lookup returns CDR1 MNHEY and CDR2 SVGEGT. This CDR3 is 15 amino acids long.

The genes are TRBV5-6 and TRBJ2-1, with 11 bases aligning to TRBD2. J was trimmed by 9 bases and V by 0 bases; bases with no gene match: 2. The CDR3 consists of 14 residues. Germline CDR1 SGHDT, CDR2 YYEEEE. CDR3 residues: CASSLGLAGREQFF. The CDR3 nucleotides are TGTGCCAGCAGCTTGGGACTAGCGGGACGTGAGCAGTTCTTC.

The rearrangement joins TRBV4-1 to TRBJ1-2, with D perhaps TRBD1 (5 bases). V was pared by 5 bases and J by 6 bases, with 19 bases between. CDR1 MGHRA and CDR2 YSYEKL come from the germline V gene. The CDR3 consists of 15 residues. The CDR3 coding sequence is TGCGCCAGCAGCGACATCAGGGAAAGGGATCATGGCTACACCTTC. Translating gives CASSDIRERDHGYTF.